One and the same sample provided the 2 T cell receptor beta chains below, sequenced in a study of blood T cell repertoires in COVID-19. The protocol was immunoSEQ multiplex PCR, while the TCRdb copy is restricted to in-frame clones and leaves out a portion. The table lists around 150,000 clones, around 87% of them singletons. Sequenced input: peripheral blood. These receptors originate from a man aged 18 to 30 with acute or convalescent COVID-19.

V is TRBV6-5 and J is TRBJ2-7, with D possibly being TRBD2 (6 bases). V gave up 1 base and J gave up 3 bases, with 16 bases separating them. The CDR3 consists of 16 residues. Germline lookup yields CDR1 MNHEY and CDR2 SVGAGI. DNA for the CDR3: TGTGCCAGCAGTTACTTCGGGGGTGGGGCCTTCTACGAGCAGTACTTC. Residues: CASSYFGGGAFYEQYF.

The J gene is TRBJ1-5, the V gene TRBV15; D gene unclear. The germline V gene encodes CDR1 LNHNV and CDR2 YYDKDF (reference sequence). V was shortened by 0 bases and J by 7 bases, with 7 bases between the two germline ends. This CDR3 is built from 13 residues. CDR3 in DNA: TGTGCCACCAGCAGAGATGGGAGCCAGCCCCAGCATTTT. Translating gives CATSRDGSQPQHF.